The 29 T cell receptor beta chains below were found in one sample sequenced in a study of blood T cell repertoires in COVID-19. Only in-frame clones appear in the TCRdb table, and some are missing; sequencing was by immunoSEQ multiplex PCR. The sample has some 180,000 clones, 85% seen once. Material for sequencing was peripheral blood. The receptors were gathered from a woman aged 55-69 years with acute or convalescent COVID-19.

This clone was observed a handful of times. The genes are TRBV7-8 and TRBJ1-4, with D uncertain. CDR3 length: 13 residues. Germline lookup yields CDR1 SGHVS and CDR2 FQNEAQ. V lost 2 bases and J lost 7, with 8 bases in between. Here the CDR3 reads CASSLLRSEKLFF. The CDR3 coding sequence is TGTGCCAGCAGCTTATTACGGAGTGAAAAACTGTTTTTT.

The chain recombines TRBV29-1 with TRBJ2-3, with a weak D call TRBD2 (6 bases). The V and J ends lost 7 bases and 2 bases respectively, with 13 bases between them. The CDR3 length is 13 residues. Germline CDR1 and CDR2: SQVTM and ANQGSEA. CDR3 in DNA: TGCAGCGCCCTTAGCGGTGACACAGATACGCAGTATTTT. It specifies CSALSGDTDTQYF.

The chain employs TRBV9 and TRBJ2-7, with 7 bases that match TRBD2. The CDR3 loop spans 15 amino acids. The germline V gene has CDR1 SGDLS and CDR2 YYNGEE. The junction had 8 bases not matched to a gene; V was cut back by 0 bases and J by 5 bases. The CDR3 coding sequence is TGTGCCAGCAGCGTAGAGGGGCGGGAGTACGACGAGCAGTACGTC. Amino acid sequence: CASSVEGREYDEQYV.

This sequence joins TRBV7-2 and TRBJ1-1; D remains ambiguous. Germline-derived CDR1 and CDR2 are SGHTA and FQGNSA. Trimming pared 0 bases from V and 4 bases from J, leaving 9 bases between. This CDR3 has 14 amino acids. CDR3 nucleotides: TGTGCCAGCAGCTTAGCGCGGGGAAGCACTGAAGCTTTCTTT. Its protein is CASSLARGSTEAFF.

The V and J genes are TRBV27 and TRBJ2-5, with D perhaps matching TRBD2 (6 bases). Per germline, CDR1 MNHEY and CDR2 SMNVEV (reference sequence). Trimming stripped 3 bases from V and 2 bases from J, with 7 bases between. CDR3 length equals 13 residues. The CDR3 loop reads CASSFSGQETQYF. CDR3 DNA sequence: TGTGCCAGCAGTTTTAGCGGTCAAGAGACCCAGTACTTC.

The chain couples TRBV5-1 to TRBJ1-2, with 7 bases aligning to TRBD1. The CDR3 length is 13 residues. The germline V gene has CDR1 SGHRS and CDR2 YFSETQ. V lost 2 bases to trimming and J lost 7 bases; unmatched junction nucleotides: 5. CDR3 region: CASSLEGAAGYTF. The CDR3 DNA sequence: TGCGCCAGCAGCTTAGAGGGGGCCGCTGGCTACACCTTC.

CDR3 sequence reads: CASSPGWDRASDTQYF. Here the CDR3 DNA reads TGTGCCAGCAGCCCGGGCTGGGACAGGGCGTCAGATACGCAGTATTTT. The rearrangement joins TRBV7-9 to TRBJ2-3; TRBD1 aligns across 9 bases. With 5 bases clipped from V and 4 bases from J, the junction kept 10 bases outside the gene matches. Per the germline V gene, CDR1 is SEHNR and CDR2 is FQNEAQ (reference sequence). This CDR3 is 16 amino acids long.

The chain combines TRBV13 with TRBJ1-2; D is unclear. With 4 bases removed from V and 7 bases from J, the gap between germline ends came to 19 bases. CDR3 length: 15 amino acids. Germline assignment: CDR1 PRHDT and CDR2 FYEKMQ (reference sequence). The CDR3 sequence: CASSSLRREGGGYTF. The DNA for the CDR3 is TGTGCCAGCAGCTCCCTCCGGCGGGAAGGTGGTGGCTACACCTTC.

The J gene is TRBJ1-6, the V gene TRBV2, with TRBD1 as a possible D gene (6 bases). Germline-derived CDR1 and CDR2 are SNHLY and FYNNEI. Between the trimmed V and J ends, which lost 3 bases and 9 bases, there was a span of 18 bases. CDR3 length: 16 amino acids. Written as DNA, the CDR3 is TGTGCCAGCAGTGAGCGGGGGCCAGCCGTCGGTTCACCCCTCCACTTT. Amino acids: CASSERGPAVGSPLHF.

The J gene is TRBJ2-5, the V gene TRBV29-1; unclear D gene. The CDR3 covers 13 residues. The germline V and J ends were trimmed by 5 bases and 2 bases, with 12 bases remaining between them. Germline V gives CDR1 SQVTM, CDR2 ANQGSEA. In DNA, the CDR3 is TGCAGCGTTTCCCGCGGCAGTCAAGAGACCCAGTACTTC. Encoded protein: CSVSRGSQETQYF.

The gene calls are TRBV19 and TRBJ2-1, with TRBD1 identical over 9 bases. This CDR3 has 15 residues. Germline CDR1 LNHDA, CDR2 SQIVND (reference sequence). The V segment lost 5 bases and the J segment 4 bases; nucleotides outside the gene matches: 6. Written as DNA, the CDR3 is TGTGCCAGTAGTGAACCGGGACAGGGTTACAATGAGCAGTTCTTC. Its protein is CASSEPGQGYNEQFF.

The chain couples TRBV9 to TRBJ1-6; possible D gene TRBD1, 6 bases. CDR1 and CDR2 from the germline V gene are SGDLS and YYNGEE. This CDR3 region has 15 residues. V gave up 4 bases and J gave up 8 bases, with 16 bases separating them. CDR3: CASSNTGTVDSPLHF. DNA of the CDR3: TGTGCCAGCAGCAATACAGGGACGGTAGATTCACCCCTCCACTTT.

The rearrangement uses TRBV29-1 and TRBJ2-3; 10 bases are shared with TRBD2. J gave up 2 bases and V 7 bases, and 6 bases lay outside the gene matches. The CDR3 has 14 residues. Germline loops: CDR1 SQVTM, CDR2 ANQGSEA. The CDR3, as DNA: TGCAGCGGCTCGACTAGCGGGTTCACAGATACGCAGTATTTT. This codes for CSGSTSGFTDTQYF.

V gene TRBV19 combines with J gene TRBJ1-1; D is uncertain. The V end was cut by 2 bases, the J end by 2 bases, with 9 bases between. This CDR3 spans 14 amino acids. Germline-derived CDR1 and CDR2 are LNHDA and SQIVND (reference sequence). CDR3 bases: TGTGCCAGTAGTATATCGAAGAGTAACACTGAAGCTTTCTTT. It yields the protein CASSISKSNTEAFF.

This clone was seen only once. The chain uses TRBV11-2 and TRBJ1-1; 9 nucleotides align to TRBD1. Looked up from germline, CDR1 is SGHAT and CDR2 is FQNNGV. The CDR3 totals 17 residues. The J segment lost 4 bases and the V segment lost 5 bases, leaving 14 bases of the junction unmatched. DNA for the CDR3: TGTGCCAGCAGCCATTCAGCATGGACAGGGGTGACCACTGAAGCTTTCTTT. It specifies CASSHSAWTGVTTEAFF.

Of note for this clone: The sample carries other DNA sequences with the same CDR3. The rearrangement uses TRBV5-1 and TRBJ2-2; possible D gene TRBD1, 5 bases. This CDR3 comprises 15 residues. V gave up 2 bases and J gave up 0 bases, with 8 bases separating them. Germline V CDR1 and CDR2: SGHRS, YFSETQ. The CDR3, as DNA: TGCGCCAGCAGCTTAGACAGACCGAACACCGGGGAGCTGTTTTTT. Protein: CASSLDRPNTGELFF.

This clone is a singleton in its sample. The chain joins TRBV4-2 to TRBJ2-1, with 12 positions matching TRBD2. Germline loops: CDR1 LGHNA, CDR2 YNFKEQ. CDR3 length equals 16 residues. The J segment lost 5 bases and the V segment lost 0 bases, leaving 2 bases of the junction unmatched. CDR3: CASSQERTSGNNEQFF. CDR3 bases: TGTGCCAGCAGCCAAGAAAGGACTAGCGGGAACAATGAGCAGTTCTTC.

J is TRBJ2-2 and V is TRBV18; D might be TRBD1 (6 bases). The CDR3 length is 18 residues. The V end lost 6 bases, the J end lost 1 base, and 21 bases lay between the germline ends. Germline assignment: CDR1 KGHSH and CDR2 LQKENI. This CDR3 is CASSSPLGQSMNTGELFF. CDR3 DNA: TGTGCCAGCTCCTCCCCCCTCGGACAGAGCATGAACACCGGGGAGCTGTTTTTT.

This chain links TRBV14 with TRBJ1-1, with a tentative D call TRBD1 (5 bases). V was trimmed by 7 bases and J by 0 bases, leaving 9 bases between them. The CDR3 spans 13 residues. The V gene's germline CDR1 is SGHDN and CDR2 FVKESK. This CDR3 is CASKQGMNTEAFF. The CDR3 nucleotides are TGTGCCAGCAAGCAGGGCATGAACACTGAAGCTTTCTTT.

The chain recombines TRBV7-8 with TRBJ2-7; no clear D gene. The CDR3 sequence is 12 residues long. The V gene's germline CDR1 is SGHVS and CDR2 FQNEAQ. V dropped 5 bases and J dropped 1 base, with 6 bases sitting between them. The CDR3 bases are TGTGCCAGCAGCGAAACTTCCTACGAGCAGTACTTC. It is translated as CASSETSYEQYF.

The chain couples TRBV24-1 to TRBJ2-2; D is possibly TRBD2 (5 bases). V lost 5 bases and J 2 bases, leaving 11 bases between the germline ends. Per the germline V gene, CDR1 is KGHDR and CDR2 is SFDVKD. The CDR3 covers 15 residues. DNA for the CDR3: TGTGCCACCAGTGGGGCTAGCAGAAACACCGGGGAGCTGTTTTTT. Protein product: CATSGASRNTGELFF.

The genes are TRBV9 and TRBJ1-1, with D unclear. Germline V lookup: CDR1 SGDLS, CDR2 YYNGEE. The germline V and J ends were trimmed by 5 bases and 1 base, with 15 bases remaining between them. The CDR3 has 15 residues. CDR3 sequence: CASRALQVPNTEAFF. Here the CDR3 DNA reads TGTGCCAGCAGGGCACTCCAGGTGCCGAACACTGAAGCTTTCTTT.

The chain is built from TRBV5-1 and TRBJ1-6, with 8 bases fitting TRBD1. Germline CDR1 is SGHRS and CDR2 is YFSETQ. This CDR3 region has 15 residues. J gave up 10 bases and V 4 bases, and 10 bases lay outside the gene matches. As DNA, the CDR3 is TGCGCCAGCAGCCCACTCAGGGGGCAAGGATCACCCCTCCACTTT. Its translation: CASSPLRGQGSPLHF. The whole variable domain, filled in from reference TRBV5-1 and TRBJ1-6, reads KAGVTQTPRYLIKTRGQQVTLSCSPISGHRSVSWYQQTPGQGLQFLFEYFSETQRNKGNFPGRFSGRQFSNSRSEMNVSTLELGDSALYLCASSPLRGQGSPLHFGNGTRLTVT.

The rearrangement links TRBV6-6 to TRBJ2-7; 8 bases are a match to TRBD2. V gave up 11 bases and J gave up 0 bases; unmatched junction bases: 12. The CDR3 length is 15 residues. Germline-derived CDR1 and CDR2 are MNHNY and SVGAGI (reference sequence). The CDR3 bases are TGTGCCGGCTGGGACGGGAGGGCTAGCTCCTACGAGCAGTACGTC. Translated, it gives CAGWDGRASSYEQYV.

V is TRBV15 and J is TRBJ1-2, with TRBD1 identical over 9 bases. The junction had 2 bases not matched to a gene; V was cut back by 3 bases and J by 6 bases. This CDR3 spans 13 amino acids. Germline lookup yields CDR1 LNHNV and CDR2 YYDKDF (reference sequence). In nucleotides, the CDR3 is TGTGCCACCAGCAGTAGGACAGGGGATGGCTACACCTTC. Translated, it gives CATSSRTGDGYTF.

The chain joins TRBV5-8 to TRBJ2-7; TRBD1 aligns across 10 bases. The junction had 9 bases not matched to a gene; V was cut back by 3 bases and J by 9 bases. CDR1 and CDR2 from the germline V gene are SGHTS and YDEGEE. This CDR3 is 14 amino acids long. In DNA, the CDR3 is TGTGCCAGCAGCTCCGGGACAGGGGATTTTAGGCAGTACGTC. It encodes CASSSGTGDFRQYV.

V usage is TRBV3-1 (or the pseudogene TRBV3-2) and J usage is TRBJ2-5; 7 bases map to TRBD1. Germline V lookup: CDR1 LGHDT, CDR2 YNNKEL (reference sequence). This CDR3 has 15 amino acids. V shed 4 bases and J 2 bases; nucleotides not matched to a gene: 7. The CDR3 spells CASSRETGEQETQYF. For the CDR3, the DNA is TGTGCCAGCAGCCGGGAAACAGGGGAACAAGAGACCCAGTACTTC.

The V call is TRBV5-1, the J call TRBJ2-5, with a tentative D call TRBD2 (5 bases). V lost 1 base to trimming and J lost 0 bases, with 22 bases between them. The CDR3 has 19 residues. Germline CDR1 reads SGHRS; CDR2 reads YFSETQ. The DNA of the CDR3 is TGCGCCAGCAGCTTGCCCAGAGGGTCGAGCGGAGCGTACCAAGAGACCCAGTACTTC. Protein product: CASSLPRGSSGAYQETQYF. The full variable domain, completed using reference TRBV5-1 and TRBJ2-5, is KAGVTQTPRYLIKTRGQQVTLSCSPISGHRSVSWYQQTPGQGLQFLFEYFSETQRNKGNFPGRFSGRQFSNSRSEMNVSTLELGDSALYLCASSLPRGSSGAYQETQYFGPGTRLLVL.

The rearrangement links TRBV4-2 to TRBJ2-1, with D maybe TRBD2 (6 bases). Germline V lookup: CDR1 LGHNA, CDR2 YNFKEQ. Trimming took 0 bases from V and 9 from J, leaving 15 bases between them. This CDR3 is built from 15 residues. The CDR3 here is CASSQDRLAQGEQFF. CDR3 bases: TGTGCCAGCAGCCAAGATCGTCTAGCGCAGGGTGAGCAGTTCTTC.